This T cell receptor beta chain originates from a study of Ad26.COV2.S vaccination and SARS-CoV-2 variants. General observations from the study: An underestimation of total T cell responses may have resulted from the TCR breadth and depth analyses.

There are 15 residues in the CDR3. The V gene's germline CDR1 is SNHLY and CDR2 FYNNEI. Trimming took off 7 bases at V and 0 bases at J, with 14 bases between the two ends. This table comes from immunoSEQ multiplex PCR, and its TCRdb copy is limited to in-frame clones, with some not included. The profile shows about 320,000 clones, around 81% of them singletons. This clone was found a few times. Its antigen is unidentified. As to treatment: around 19 received Ad26.COV2.S at low or high dose, single or two shots; about 5 received placebo; per-sample allocation not given. After the first vaccine or placebo injection, samples were drawn on day 63. Cohort 1b enrolled adults aged 18-55 years in Boston. Participants' vaccine, an Ad26 vector, delivered Wuhan-strain SARS-CoV-2 spike.

The receptor was derived from a person between 18 and 65 years old who received the Ad26.COV2.S COVID-19 vaccine or a placebo. The source material was peripheral blood, sampled in a trial of Ad26.COV2.S vaccine versus placebo. The chain joins TRBV2 to TRBJ2-3, with D possibly TRBD2 on 5 matching bases. CDR3 coding DNA: TGTGCCAGCACCCCACCACTAGTAAGCACAGATACGCAGTATTTT. Encoded protein: CASTPPLVSTDTQYF.